This T cell receptor beta chain was captured by sequencing in a study of CD4+ T cells in melanoma. Findings and caveats of the study: CD8+ T cell, macrophage and B cell function reportedly correlated with neoantigen-specific CD4+ T cells. In melanoma, neoantigen-specific CD4+ T cells reportedly differed in differentiation state.

Here immunoSEQ multiplex PCR was the method, and the copy in TCRdb shows in-frame clones only, minus some. The data show some 7,000 clones, with 69% seen just once and about 29% held by the top ten. This CDR3 contains 12 residues. Deletions cut 3 bases from V and 10 bases from J, with 7 bases between. Remarks on this clone: Its antigen is unidentified.

Input material: cells from a culture (not recorded whether cultured in vitro). This TCR came from a human donor with melanoma. This rearrangement joins TRBV12-3 or TRBV12-4 to TRBJ1-6; D gene ambiguous. Written as DNA, the CDR3 is TGTGCCAGCAGTTTTATGGGGTCACCCCTCCACTTT. It yields the protein CASSFMGSPLHF.